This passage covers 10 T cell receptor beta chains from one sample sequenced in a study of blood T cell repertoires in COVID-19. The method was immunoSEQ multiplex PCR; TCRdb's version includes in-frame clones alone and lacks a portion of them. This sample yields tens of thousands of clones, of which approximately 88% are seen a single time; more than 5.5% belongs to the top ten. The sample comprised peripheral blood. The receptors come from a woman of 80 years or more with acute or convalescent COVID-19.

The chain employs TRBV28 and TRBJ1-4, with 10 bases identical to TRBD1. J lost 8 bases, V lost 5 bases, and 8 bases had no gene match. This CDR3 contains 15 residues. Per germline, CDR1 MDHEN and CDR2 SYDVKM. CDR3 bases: TGTGCCAGCAGTCCACATCGGACAGGGGGGGAAAAACTGTTTTTT. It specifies CASSPHRTGGEKLFF.

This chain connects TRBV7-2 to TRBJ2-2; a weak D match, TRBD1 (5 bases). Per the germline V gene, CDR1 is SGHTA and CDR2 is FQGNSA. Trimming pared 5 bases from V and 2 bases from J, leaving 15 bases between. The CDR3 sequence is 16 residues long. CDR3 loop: CASSPVVGANTGELFF. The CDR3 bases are TGTGCCAGCAGCCCGGTGGTTGGGGCAAACACCGGGGAGCTGTTTTTT.

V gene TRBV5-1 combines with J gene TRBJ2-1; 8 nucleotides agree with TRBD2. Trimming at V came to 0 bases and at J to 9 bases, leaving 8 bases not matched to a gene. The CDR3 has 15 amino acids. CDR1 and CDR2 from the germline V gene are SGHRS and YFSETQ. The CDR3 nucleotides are TGCGCCAGCAGCTTGGGGGGGCCAACTAGCGGTGAGCAGTTCTTC. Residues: CASSLGGPTSGEQFF. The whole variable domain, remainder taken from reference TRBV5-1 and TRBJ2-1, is KAGVTQTPRYLIKTRGQQVTLSCSPISGHRSVSWYQQTPGQGLQFLFEYFSETQRNKGNFPGRFSGRQFSNSRSEMNVSTLELGDSALYLCASSLGGPTSGEQFFGPGTRLTVL.

This CDR3 reads CASSVGPTGGNSPLHF. The CDR3 DNA reads as TGTGCCAGCAGCGTAGGCCCCACAGGGGGAAATTCACCCCTCCACTTT. J is TRBJ1-6 and V is TRBV9, with TRBD1 identical over 8 bases. This CDR3 is 16 amino acids long. V gave up 0 bases and J gave up 7 bases; unmatched junction bases: 6. Germline lookup yields CDR1 SGDLS and CDR2 YYNGEE.

Written as DNA, the CDR3 is TGTGCCAGCAGCTTAAGCGTACTCTATGGCTACACCTTC. Protein product: CASSLSVLYGYTF. The V call is TRBV11-2, the J call TRBJ1-2, with no clear D. V was shortened by 2 bases and J by 4 bases, with 8 bases between the two germline ends. The CDR3 is 13 residues long. The germline V gene has CDR1 SGHAT and CDR2 FQNNGV.

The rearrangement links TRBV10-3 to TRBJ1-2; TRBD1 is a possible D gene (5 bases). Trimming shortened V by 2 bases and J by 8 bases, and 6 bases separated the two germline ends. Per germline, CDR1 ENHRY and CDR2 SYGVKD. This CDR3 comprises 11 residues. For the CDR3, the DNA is TGTGCCATCAGTGAGGGGGGGGGCTACACCTTC. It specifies CAISEGGGYTF.

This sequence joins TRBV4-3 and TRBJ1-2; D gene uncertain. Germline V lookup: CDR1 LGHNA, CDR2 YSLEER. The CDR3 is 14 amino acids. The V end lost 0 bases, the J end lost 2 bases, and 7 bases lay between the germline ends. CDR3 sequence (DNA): TGCGCCAGCAGCCAAGATGGGCAGAACTATGGCTACACCTTC. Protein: CASSQDGQNYGYTF.

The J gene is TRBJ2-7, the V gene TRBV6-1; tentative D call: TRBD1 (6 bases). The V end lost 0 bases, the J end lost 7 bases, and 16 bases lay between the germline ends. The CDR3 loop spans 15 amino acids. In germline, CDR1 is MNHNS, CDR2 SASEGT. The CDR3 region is CASSEASTGSKEQYF. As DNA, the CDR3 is TGTGCCAGCAGTGAAGCGTCAACAGGGTCGAAAGAGCAGTACTTC.

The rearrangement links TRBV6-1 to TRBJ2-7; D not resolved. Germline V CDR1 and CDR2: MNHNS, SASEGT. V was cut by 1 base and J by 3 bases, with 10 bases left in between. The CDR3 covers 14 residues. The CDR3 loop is CASSEVLGYYEQYF. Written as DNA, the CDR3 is TGTGCCAGCAGTGAAGTCCTGGGCTACTACGAGCAGTACTTC.

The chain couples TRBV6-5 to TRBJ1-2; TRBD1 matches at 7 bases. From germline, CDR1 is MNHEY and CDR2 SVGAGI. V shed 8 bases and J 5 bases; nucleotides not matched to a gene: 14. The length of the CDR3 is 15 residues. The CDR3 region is CASSTAEGTAYGYTF. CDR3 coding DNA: TGTGCCAGCTCCACCGCTGAAGGGACAGCTTATGGCTACACCTTC.